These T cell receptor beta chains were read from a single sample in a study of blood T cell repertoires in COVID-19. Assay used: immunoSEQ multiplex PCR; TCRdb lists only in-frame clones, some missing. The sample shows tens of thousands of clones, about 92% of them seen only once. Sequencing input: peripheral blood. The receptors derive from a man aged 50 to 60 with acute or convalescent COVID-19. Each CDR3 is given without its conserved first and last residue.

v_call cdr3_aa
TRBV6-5 ASRRGGPDTEAF
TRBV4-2 ASSPRGTGSGLAGGPGTVDTQY
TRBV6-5 ASSQPRGQGGISF
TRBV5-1 ASSLSGGSSTDTQY
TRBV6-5 ASSYSGQGTIYGYT
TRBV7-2 ASSSFQGTDTQY
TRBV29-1 SVVPSGGQETQY
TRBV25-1 ASREGALETQY
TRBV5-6 ASSLRWGPTYGYT
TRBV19 ASTPGQSNQPQH
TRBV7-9 ASNRGQSDGAF
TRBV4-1 ASSPQGSFSGELF
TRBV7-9 ASSLEVRETQY
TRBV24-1 ATSVPTTDTQY
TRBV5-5 ASSLAQNSNQPQH
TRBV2 ASRPGQGVSTEAF
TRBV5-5 ASSLGWRGRTDTQY
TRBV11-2 ASSSGTGVTEAF
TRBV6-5 ASSLDTGNTIY
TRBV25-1 ASDAGEQF
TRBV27 ASSSPGRGNEQF
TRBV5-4 ASSSGGGLENIQY
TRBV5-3 ARSSPGRSGSPLH
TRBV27 ASSLSGTSGGNTQY
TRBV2 ASTTSLGGGYT
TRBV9 ASSRRHSAGVQETQY
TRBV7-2 ASSLAGQEQETQY
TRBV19 ASSSGQPFYGYT
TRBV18 ASSPPGQLHTGELF
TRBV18 ASSQDTLYEQY
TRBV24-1 ATSDIGTGQPQH
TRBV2 ASRGRERQPQH
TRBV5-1 ASSFGGRVEQY
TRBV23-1 ASSLGQGLHGYT
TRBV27 ASRKPGQGSYEQY
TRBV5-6 ASSLVGANTDTQY
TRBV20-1 SASLGGGRETQY
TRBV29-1 SVGQMNTEAF
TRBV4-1 ASSQGPGQGPEAF
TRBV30 AWSKVEDTQY
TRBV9 ATVRQDSWGLQSYEQF
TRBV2 ASSDGYEQY